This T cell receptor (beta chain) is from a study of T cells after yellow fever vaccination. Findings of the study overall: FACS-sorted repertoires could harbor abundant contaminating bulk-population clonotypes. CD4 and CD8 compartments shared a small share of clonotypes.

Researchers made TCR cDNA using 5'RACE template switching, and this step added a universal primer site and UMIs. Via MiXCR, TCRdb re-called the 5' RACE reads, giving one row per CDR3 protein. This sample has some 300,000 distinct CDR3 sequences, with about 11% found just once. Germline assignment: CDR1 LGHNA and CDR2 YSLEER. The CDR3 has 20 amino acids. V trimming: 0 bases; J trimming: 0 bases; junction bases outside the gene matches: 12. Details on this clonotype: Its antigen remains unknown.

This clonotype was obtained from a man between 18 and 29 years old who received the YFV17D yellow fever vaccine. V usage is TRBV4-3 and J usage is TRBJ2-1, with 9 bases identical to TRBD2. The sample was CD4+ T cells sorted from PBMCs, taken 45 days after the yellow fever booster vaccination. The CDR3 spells CASSQDMASGALGSYNEQFF. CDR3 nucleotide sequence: TGCGCCAGCAGCCAAGATATGGCTAGCGGGGCCCTAGGCTCCTACAATGAGCAGTTCTTC.